This T cell receptor (beta chain) originates from a study of blood T cell repertoires in COVID-19. Study information: Acute and convalescent COVID-19 specimens originated in the United States, Italy and Spain. PBMCs, B-cell-depleted T cells, or T cells were the source of the cDNA or gDNA that made up the material.

This CDR3 is 13 amino acids long. The V gene's germline CDR1 is ENHRY and CDR2 SYGVKD. Trimming stripped 7 bases from V and 1 base from J, with 11 bases between. The authors' processing: Cell counts per sample came from amplifying reference gene primers. Produced via immunoSEQ multiplex PCR; TCRdb's table is partial and in-frame only. The D gene and trimming were derived from the DNA, and the V and J assignments and clone size from that table. Of under 350,000 clones in the sample, less than 85% were seen once. The receptor was derived from a man between 60 and 70 years old who had recovered from COVID-19. The sample was peripheral blood. The genes are TRBV10-3 and TRBJ2-7; a possible D gene is TRBD2 (5 bases). The CDR3 DNA sequence: TGTGCCATCACCGGGGTTGGGTCCTACGAGCAGTACTTC. This codes for CAITGVGSYEQYF.